The clone carrying this TCR beta chain was seen more than once but under ten times. As originally analysed: Nucleated cell counts were estimated from reference gene primer amplification. Repertoires were generated with immunoSEQ multiplex PCR, while TCRdb's copy carries only in-frame clones and drops some. That table is the source of V, J and clone size, and D and trimming were worked out from the DNA. The top ten clones hold more than 0.25% of a sample with 650,000 to 800,000 clones, 80% to 90% of them seen once. The source of the sample is a study of blood T cell repertoires in COVID-19. Study context: There were acute and convalescent COVID-19 samples, and they came from the United States, Italy and Spain.

CDR3 length: 15 amino acids. Trimming removed 4 bases from V and 4 bases from J, with 15 bases in between. Germline V gene lookup returns CDR1 SGDLS and CDR2 YYNGEE. Sequences were obtained from peripheral blood. The TCR originated in a woman aged 18 to 35 with acute or convalescent COVID-19. V usage is TRBV9 and J usage is TRBJ1-3; D not certain. The CDR3 sequence: CASSPLVTRGNTIYF. The CDR3 coding sequence is TGTGCCAGCAGCCCTCTCGTCACGCGGGGAAACACCATATATTTT.